This T cell receptor beta chain was sequenced in a study of T cell responses to AZD1222 COVID-19 vaccine. Study-level findings and limits: Unmutated variant regions reportedly attract nearly half of all spike-specific TCRs. Repertoires were obtained only post-peak T cell response. Spike as a whole was targeted by vaccine-associated CD4 TCRs, dominant at 160-218 and 743-854. A mostly white British donor set with more females was recruited, and clonal diversity was possibly underestimated.

Germline V gene data show CDR1 as SQVTM and CDR2 as ANQGSEA. Germline trimming cut 3 bases from V and 7 bases from J; bases unmatched to any gene: 5. This CDR3 contains 13 residues. Sequencing used immunoSEQ multiplex PCR; TCRdb keeps in-frame clones, though not all of them. The sample carries roughly 70,000 clones, less than 90% recorded once. For this clone: The antigen remains undetermined.

The origin of this receptor is an adult in good health. Material: peripheral blood, obtained on day 0 of AZD1222 vaccination. The chain combines TRBV29-1 with TRBJ1-2; 10 nucleotides line up with TRBD1. The CDR3 loop is CSVDETGGFGYTF. Written as DNA, the CDR3 is TGCAGCGTTGATGAGACAGGGGGCTTTGGCTACACCTTC.